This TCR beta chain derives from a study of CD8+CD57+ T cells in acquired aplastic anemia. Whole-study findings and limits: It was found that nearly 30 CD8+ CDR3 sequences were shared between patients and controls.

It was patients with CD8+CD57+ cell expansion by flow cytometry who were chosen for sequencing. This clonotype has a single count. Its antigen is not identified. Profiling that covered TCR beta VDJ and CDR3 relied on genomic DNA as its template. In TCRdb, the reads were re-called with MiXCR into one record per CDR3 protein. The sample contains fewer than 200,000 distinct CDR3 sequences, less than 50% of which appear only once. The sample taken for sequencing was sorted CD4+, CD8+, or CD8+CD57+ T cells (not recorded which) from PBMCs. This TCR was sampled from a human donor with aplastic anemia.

The CDR3 region has the DNA TGCAGTGCTAGAGGAGGGGGGACCGCCGTGGACATTCAGTACTTC. Protein: CSARGGGTAVDIQYF. The chain recombines TRBV20-1 with TRBJ2-4, with D possibly being TRBD1 or TRBD2 (6 bases each). This CDR3 has 15 residues. Germline CDR1 and CDR2: DFQATT and SNEGSKA (reference sequence). V dropped 1 base and J dropped 8 bases, with 18 bases sitting between them.